The text below deals with one T cell receptor (beta chain). Its antigen remains unknown. The authors reverse transcribed all of the isolated RNA, so sequencing captured expressed TCRB transcripts. Sequencing used immunoSEQ multiplex PCR; TCRdb keeps in-frame clones, though not all of them. The sample lists approximately 240,000 clones, approximately 16% occurring once. The data are from a study of beta chain features in type 1 diabetes. Findings and limits, study-wide: Within each of all four CD4+ subsets, Type 1 diabetes patients had TCRB CDR3s that were moderately but significantly shorter. Naive, central memory and Treg TCRB repertoires appeared more alike in patients than in healthy donors.

Germline values: CDR1 SGHNT, CDR2 YYREEE (reference sequence). V trimming: 0 bases; J trimming: 0 bases; junction bases outside the gene matches: 3. CDR3 length: 16 amino acids. Material: naive CD4+ T cells from blood. This receptor was identified in a young man with type 1 diabetes. The genes are TRBV5-4 and TRBJ2-1; 7 nucleotides line up with TRBD1. The chain's CDR3 is CASSLEGASSYNEQFF. The DNA of the CDR3 is TGTGCCAGCAGCTTGGAGGGGGCGAGCTCCTACAATGAGCAGTTCTTC.